This TCR beta chain appears in the sequencing data of a study of T cell changes during pregnancy in multiple sclerosis. Germline V gene data show CDR1 as LGHNA and CDR2 as YNFKEQ. Trimming shortened V by 0 bases and J by 1 base, and 6 bases separated the two germline ends. This CDR3 is built from 15 residues. Measured with immunoSEQ multiplex PCR; TCRdb has only the in-frame clones, and not every one. The repertoire has fewer than 130,000 clones, 91% of them found once; the top ten carry roughly 3.5%. The source was peripheral blood, collected after pregnancy. The receptor was isolated from a female donor with multiple sclerosis, enrolled in a pregnancy study. The chain has TRBV4-2 and TRBJ2-2; D uncertain. DNA for the CDR3: TGTGCCAGCAGCCAAGATGCGCGGAACACCGGGGAGCTGTTTTTT. This translates into CASSQDARNTGELFF.